The 7 T cell receptor beta chains below all came from one sample that was sequenced in a study of T-cell memory formation after mild COVID-19. MiXCR, applied by TCRdb to the 5' RACE reads, yields one record per CDR3 protein. The sample comprises fewer than 95,000 distinct CDR3 sequences, 10% to 15% of which are singletons, and around a quarter rests with the top ten. Source material: PBMCs or a T cell subset sorted from them (not recorded which). Receptor source: an adult woman who had mild COVID-19 (a few samples of this study predate the infection). Cell type and time point are not known.

This rearrangement joins TRBV19 to TRBJ2-3, with TRBD2 as a possible D gene (5 bases). The germline gives CDR1 LNHDA, CDR2 SQIVND (reference sequence). The CDR3 spans 14 residues. The ends were cut back, 7 bases at V and 2 bases at J, with 13 bases in the middle. CDR3 sequence reads: CASMVSDYTDTQYF. The CDR3 DNA reads as TGTGCCAGTATGGTGAGCGACTACACAGATACGCAGTATTTT.

This clonotype appeared a few times. The chain employs TRBV12-3 or TRBV12-4 and TRBJ1-1; TRBD1 is a possible D gene (6 bases). Trimming removed 5 bases from V and 6 bases from J, with 16 bases in between. CDR3 size: 14 residues. The CDR3 here is CASSPPGQPAEAFF. The CDR3 DNA reads TGTGCCAGCAGTCCCCCGGGACAACCGGCTGAAGCTTTCTTT.

This clonotype came up a few times. The gene calls are TRBV7-6 and TRBJ2-6; D is unclear. The CDR3 totals 15 residues. The germline V and J ends were trimmed by 5 bases and 2 bases, with 10 bases remaining between them. Germline CDR1 SGHVS, CDR2 FNYEAQ. CDR3 in amino acids: CASSPTVTGANVLTF. DNA for the CDR3: TGTGCCAGCAGCCCTACGGTGACTGGGGCCAACGTCCTGACTTTC.

The chain has TRBV29-1 and TRBJ1-1, with D possibly TRBD1 on 6 matching bases. The germline V gene encodes CDR1 SQVTM and CDR2 ANQGSEA. The ends were cut back, 7 bases at V and 0 bases at J, with 9 bases in the middle. The CDR3 length is 12 residues. DNA of the CDR3: TGCAGCGGTGGACAGTTGAACACTGAAGCTTTCTTT. Its translation: CSGGQLNTEAFF.

This clonotype was seen at least ten times. V and J are TRBV15 and TRBJ2-1; 10 nucleotides agree with TRBD2. The CDR3 contains 13 residues. V was clipped by 3 bases and J by 13 bases; unmatched bases: 6. Per germline, CDR1 LNHNV and CDR2 YYDKDF (reference sequence). Here the CDR3 reads CATSSSSGRPQFF. Here the CDR3 DNA reads TGTGCCACCAGCAGTTCTAGCGGGAGACCCCAGTTCTTC.

This clonotype showed up just a few times. J is TRBJ2-5 and V is TRBV7-2; D gene ambiguous. The CDR3 runs 15 residues. Deletions cut 2 bases from V and 3 bases from J, with 13 bases between. CDR1 is SGHTA, CDR2 FQGNSA, per germline. Here the CDR3 DNA reads TGTGCCAGCAGCTTACCCGCCGAAGGGAAAGAGACCCAGTACTTC. Encoded protein: CASSLPAEGKETQYF.

CDR3 amino acids: CASSTVDRDYGYTF. In DNA form, the CDR3 reads TGCGCCAGCAGCACGGTAGACCGGGACTATGGCTACACCTTC. The rearrangement joins TRBV5-1 to TRBJ1-2; no firm D call. Deletions cut 4 bases from V and 3 bases from J, with 13 bases between. The germline CDR1 and CDR2 sequences are SGHRS and YFSETQ. The CDR3 extends over 14 amino acids.